The clone carrying this T cell receptor beta chain was counted only a few times. Its target is unknown. TCRdb used MiXCR to reprocess the 5' RACE reads, holding one entry per CDR3 protein. This table has approximately 77,000 distinct CDR3 sequences, roughly a sixth appearing once. This sample was included in a study of early T cells in non-severe SARS-CoV-2 infection. Study-wide results and caveats: VDJdb matches were skewed toward anti-spike CD8 T cell responses.

The sequence was obtained from an adult who was a healthcare worker with PCR-confirmed SARS-CoV-2 infection or an uninfected control (not recorded which). Sequenced input: whole blood.

CDR3 sequence (DNA): TGTGCCAGCAGCGGAACTCAAGATTACAATGAGCAGTTCTTC. Translating it yields CASSGTQDYNEQFF. The chain joins TRBV11-2 to TRBJ2-1; no clear D. Germline CDR1 is SGHAT and CDR2 is FQNNGV. Trimming cost V 5 bases and J 4 bases, with 12 bases left between them. The CDR3 contains 14 residues.